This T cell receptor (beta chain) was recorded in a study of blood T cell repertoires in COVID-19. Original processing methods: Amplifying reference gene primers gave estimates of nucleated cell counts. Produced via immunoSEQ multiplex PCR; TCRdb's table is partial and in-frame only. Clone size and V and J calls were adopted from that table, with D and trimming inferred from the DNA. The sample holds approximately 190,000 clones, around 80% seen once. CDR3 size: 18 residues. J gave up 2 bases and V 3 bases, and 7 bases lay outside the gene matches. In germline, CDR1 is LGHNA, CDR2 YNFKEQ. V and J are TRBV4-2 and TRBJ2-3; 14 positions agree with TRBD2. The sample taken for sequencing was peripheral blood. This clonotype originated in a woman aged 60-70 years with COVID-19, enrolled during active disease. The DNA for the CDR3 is TGTGCCAGCAGCCAGCTACGACTAGCGGGAGGGAACACAGATACGCAGTATTTT. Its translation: CASSQLRLAGGNTDTQYF.